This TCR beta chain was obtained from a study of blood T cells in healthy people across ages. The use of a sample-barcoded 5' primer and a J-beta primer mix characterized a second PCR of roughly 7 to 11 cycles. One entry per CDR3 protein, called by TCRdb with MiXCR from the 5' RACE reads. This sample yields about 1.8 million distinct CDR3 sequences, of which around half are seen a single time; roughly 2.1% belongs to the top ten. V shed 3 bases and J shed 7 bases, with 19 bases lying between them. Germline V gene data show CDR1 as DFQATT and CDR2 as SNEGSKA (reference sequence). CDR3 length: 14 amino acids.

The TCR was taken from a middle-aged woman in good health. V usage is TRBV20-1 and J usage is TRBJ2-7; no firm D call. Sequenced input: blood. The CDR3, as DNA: TGCAGTGCTAGTTCGGCAGGCGTAGGCAATGAGCAGTACTTC. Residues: CSASSAGVGNEQYF.